The source of this T cell receptor beta chain is a study of OX40 agonist ivuxolimab in advanced cancers. The overall study: Partial responses occurred in Three dose-escalation patients, one with hepatocellular carcinoma and two with cutaneous melanoma. Study results and limitations: Some of the nonresponding patients also showed low levels of normalized T-cell clonal expansion. By week 6 at 0.1 to 3.0 mg/kg, blood CD4+ and CD8+ T cells had expanded clonally.

TCRdb's copy holds only in-frame clones and misses some; the assay was immunoSEQ multiplex PCR. This table has 45,000 to 65,000 clones, around 87% appearing once. As to this clone: No antigen is known for it.

Peripheral blood came from all dose cohorts at three timepoints. Trimming pared 0 bases from V and 8 bases from J, leaving 11 bases between. The CDR3 is made up of 15 amino acids. Germline lookup yields CDR1 SGHTA and CDR2 FQGNSA. The TCR comes from an adult with an advanced solid tumor such as melanoma, head and neck, liver or kidney cancer. The sample in question was CD4+ or CD8+ T cells sorted from blood, obtained in a trial of the OX40 agonist ivuxolimab. This chain links TRBV7-2 with TRBJ1-6, with D possibly TRBD1 on 6 matching bases. The CDR3 DNA follows: TGTGCCAGCAGCTTAGCAGCCCAGGGGTATTCACCCCTCCACTTT. It specifies CASSLAAQGYSPLHF.